This T cell receptor (beta chain) was identified during a study of blood T cells in healthy people across ages. As for the study in general: Through template switching, about one barcoded beta molecule was captured per two T cells, as measured in model experiments.

CDR3 length: 14 amino acids. Trimming took off 2 bases at V and 5 bases at J, with 7 bases between the two ends. In germline, CDR1 is ENHRY, CDR2 SYGVKD. Through a sample-barcoded 5' primer and a J-beta primer mix, a second PCR was run for about 6 to 11 cycles. One entry per CDR3 protein results from TCRdb running MiXCR on the 5' RACE reads. The sample carries around 940,000 distinct CDR3 sequences, roughly 51% recorded once. Overall study findings and caveats: With age, beta diversity per million T cells declined roughly linearly, significantly by around 43. The donors' CMV status was not determined, possibly confounding changes in expanded clonotypes. Compared with aged donors, long-lived donors showed fewer expanded clones, suggesting selection.

This clonotype was counted a few times. The antigen is undetermined. The genes are TRBV10-3 and TRBJ1-6, with D hard to call. Input material: blood. The receptor was isolated from a woman aged 55-70 years in good health. The CDR3: CAISEEGHNSPLHF. The CDR3 coding sequence is TGTGCCATCAGTGAGGAAGGGCATAATTCACCCCTCCACTTT.